Included here is one TCR beta chain sequence, with context. What antigen it recognizes has not been identified. Base qualities are not provided; no much larger clone lies one nucleotide away. The entry originates in a study of blood T cells in healthy people across ages (dated by TCRdb to between 2014 and 2017). About the study as a whole: In model experiments, template switching captured about one uniquely barcoded TCR beta cDNA molecule for every two T cells. Using deep sequencing normalized with unique cDNA molecular identifiers, the study measured how TCR beta repertoire diversity changes with age. To avoid experimental bias, donors of different ages were randomly spread across the sequencing lanes. Donors were grouped into four age groups: young (average roughly 15 years), middle-aged (over 35), aged (around 60) and long-lived (approximately 82). Using the same blood draw, the study looked at two additional independent replicas of 1 million unique cDNA reads for two donors, one aged 18 to 29 and the other aged 80 or older. Overall study outcomes, separate from this receptor: A strong correlation was found between observed TCR beta diversity and the percentage of naive T cells measured by flow cytometry. Compared with the aged group, more naive CD4+ T cells, fewer expanded clones and increased TCR diversity were shown by the long-lived group, suggesting age selection. Because profiling used bulk unsorted PBMCs, naive and antigen-experienced compartments could not be compared conclusively. Because the CMV infection status of the donors was unknown, age-related changes in expanded clonotypes may potentially have been confounded. Estimates of total diversity based on one million sequenced T cells were considered lower bounds and underestimates. As age increased, observed TCR beta diversity per million T cells dropped in a roughly linear way, and a significant reduction was already evident by age about 40.

V was cut back by 2 bases and J by 7 bases, leaving a gap of 21 bases between them. The CDR3, cysteine through phenylalanine, is 16 amino acids long. Of all the DNA, just the CDR3 is kept, 48 bases in frame from base 1. CDR1 and CDR2, looked up from the germline V gene (reference sequence), are SEHNR and FQNEAQ. The roughly 38 donors, aged about 6 to 100 years, were systemically healthy Caucasian individuals from Russia. Each donor gave ten milliliters of peripheral blood, drawn into EDTA-treated Vacutainer tubes. Ficoll-Paque density-gradient centrifugation was used to isolate PBMCs, with at least 7 million per sample. Total RNA, at least 6 micrograms per sample, was extracted from PBMCs with Trizol reagent. The percentages of naive CD45RAhigh/CD27high T cells were determined by flow cytometry on a PBMC aliquot from every donor. Library preparation employed 5' RACE. A second PCR of 7 to 11 cycles was performed with a sample-barcoded 5' primer and a J-beta primer mix. Each TCR beta cDNA molecule received a unique molecular identifier from a template-switch 5' adaptor carrying 12 random nucleotides. Each sample yielded at least 3 million CDR3-containing paired-end reads. First-strand cDNA was synthesized from all RNA with the Mint cDNA synthesis kit, primed by a TRBC-specific oligonucleotide. After uracil-DNA glycosylase treatment, a first 18-cycle PCR used universal primers M1SS and BC2_uni_R on all cDNA. Regarding the original processing steps: Each sample was normalized by randomly selecting 1 million high-quality reads, each carrying a distinct molecular identifier. Reads sharing molecular identifiers were discarded rather than binned into consensus sequences. CDR3 identification, clonotype clustering and error correction used MiTCR with a Q25 quality threshold and the strictest error-elimination algorithm. A nonparametric unseen species model using Euler transformation provided a lower-bound estimate of total TCR beta diversity. The raw public data were reprocessed by TCRdb itself: fastp quality trimming at Q25, MiXCR clonotype calling, in-frame beta chains only. Every CDR3 protein is listed once, alongside the most common genes and DNA of its rows. TCRdb's processing, not the authors', yielded these V and J calls. This sample is represented by some 1,800,000 distinct CDR3 sequences; roughly two fifths of them were singletons. The top ten clones comprise more than 20% of the sample.

Sequences were obtained from blood. The receptor's source is a human donor in good health. The chain is encoded by TRBV7-9 joined to TRBJ2-7; the D gene is perhaps TRBD1, from 5 matching bases. The sequence in DNA is TGTGCCAGCAGCTTAATTTCCGGCAGGGCGACCATGGAGCAGTACTTC. This gives the protein CASSLISGRATMEQYF.